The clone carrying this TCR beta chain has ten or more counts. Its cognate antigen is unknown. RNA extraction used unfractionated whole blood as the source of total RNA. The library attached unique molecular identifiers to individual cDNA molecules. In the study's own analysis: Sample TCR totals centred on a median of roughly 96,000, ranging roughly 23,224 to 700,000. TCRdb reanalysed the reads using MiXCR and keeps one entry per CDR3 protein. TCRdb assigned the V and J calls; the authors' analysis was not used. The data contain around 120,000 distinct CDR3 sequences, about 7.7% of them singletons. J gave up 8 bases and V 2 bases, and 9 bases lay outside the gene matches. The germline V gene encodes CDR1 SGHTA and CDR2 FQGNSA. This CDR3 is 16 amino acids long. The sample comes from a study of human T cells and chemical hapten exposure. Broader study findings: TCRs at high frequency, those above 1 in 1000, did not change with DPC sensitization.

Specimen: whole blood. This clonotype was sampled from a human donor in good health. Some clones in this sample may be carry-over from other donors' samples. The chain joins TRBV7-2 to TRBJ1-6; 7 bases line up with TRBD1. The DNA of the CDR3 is TGTGCCAGCAGCTTAAGGGACCAGGGGGGCTATTCACCCCTCCACTTT. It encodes CASSLRDQGGYSPLHF.